The 30 T cell receptor beta chains below come from one sample, sequenced in a study of shared clonotypes between healthy human individuals. CD45RO-negative, CCR7-selected cells formed the naive CD8 fraction, which excluded terminally differentiated effector memory CD45RA+ cells. TCRdb's copy holds only in-frame clones and misses some; the assay was immunoSEQ multiplex PCR. The repertoire has 1.5 million to 2.5 million clones, about 94% of them found once; the top ten carry around 1.2%. The material sequenced was naive CD8+ T cells sorted from blood. The source of these receptors is a man between 18 and 29 years old in good health.

The rearrangement joins TRBV6-5 to TRBJ1-6; D is unresolved. Germline loops: CDR1 MNHEY, CDR2 SVGAGI. Deletions cut 2 bases from V and 5 bases from J, with 10 bases between. This CDR3 has 15 residues. The chain's CDR3 is CASSYHGGHNSPLHF. CDR3 nucleotide sequence: TGTGCCAGCAGTTACCACGGCGGGCATAATTCACCCCTCCACTTT.

The chain couples TRBV5-1 to TRBJ2-7, with D hard to call. Germline-derived CDR1 and CDR2 are SGHRS and YFSETQ. Deletions cut 0 bases from V and 2 bases from J, with 9 bases between. The CDR3 totals 14 residues. The CDR3 region has the DNA TGCGCCAGCAGCTTGGTGGCAGAAACCTACGAGCAGTACTTC. It yields the protein CASSLVAETYEQYF. Full variable domain (missing parts from reference TRBV5-1 and TRBJ2-7): KAGVTQTPRYLIKTRGQQVTLSCSPISGHRSVSWYQQTPGQGLQFLFEYFSETQRNKGNFPGRFSGRQFSNSRSEMNVSTLELGDSALYLCASSLVAETYEQYFGPGTRLTVT.

The chain links TRBV4-3 to TRBJ2-5; D may match TRBD1 or TRBD2 (5 bases each). V was trimmed by 2 bases and J by 4 bases, leaving 14 bases between them. This CDR3 region has 15 residues. In germline, CDR1 is LGHNA, CDR2 YSLEER. The CDR3 region has the DNA TGCGCCAGCAGCCAACACCGGGGCGGCGGAGAGACCCAGTACTTC. Its protein is CASSQHRGGGETQYF.

The chain couples TRBV9 to TRBJ2-3; 7 positions match TRBD1. The trim removed 4 bases at V and 2 bases at J, leaving 10 bases unmatched. Germline V gene data show CDR1 as SGDLS and CDR2 as YYNGEE. The CDR3 is 16 amino acids. CDR3 coding DNA: TGTGCCAGCAGCCCCCAGGGGGAATCACCCACAGATACGCAGTATTTT. Protein product: CASSPQGESPTDTQYF.

This clone was detected only a few times. The V call is TRBV12-5, the J call TRBJ1-1; TRBD1 might be the D (6 bases). Germline values: CDR1 LGHNT, CDR2 FRNRAP. The V end lost 2 bases, the J end lost 0 bases, and 10 bases lay between the germline ends. The CDR3 length is 15 residues. The CDR3 sequence is CASGLFGGLNTEAFF. The CDR3 DNA follows: TGTGCTAGTGGTTTGTTTGGGGGCTTGAACACTGAAGCTTTCTTT.

The rearrangement uses TRBV2 and TRBJ2-5; 12 bases line up with TRBD1. CDR1 is SNHLY, CDR2 FYNNEI, per germline. Trimming removed 8 bases from V and 1 base from J; junction bases left unmatched: 5. This CDR3 is 15 amino acids long. The CDR3 sequence: CASFGTGGIQETQYF. The DNA for the CDR3 is TGTGCCAGCTTCGGGACAGGGGGCATCCAAGAGACCCAGTACTTC.

V is TRBV4-3 and J is TRBJ2-7; 7 bases line up with TRBD1. V was clipped by 5 bases and J by 5 bases; unmatched bases: 12. The CDR3 has 15 residues. Germline V gives CDR1 LGHNA, CDR2 YSLEER. The CDR3 DNA is TGCGCCAGCAGCACCCAGACGACAGGGCTGGACGAGCAGTACTTC. This encodes CASSTQTTGLDEQYF.

The rearrangement uses TRBV2 and TRBJ2-3, with 14 nucleotides matching TRBD2. The CDR3 extends over 17 amino acids. Looked up from germline, CDR1 is SNHLY and CDR2 is FYNNEI. Germline trimming cut 2 bases from V and 4 bases from J; bases unmatched to any gene: 5. The CDR3 reads CASSESETSGRADTQYF. Here the CDR3 DNA reads TGTGCCAGCAGTGAAAGTGAGACTAGCGGGAGGGCAGATACGCAGTATTTT.

The chain uses TRBV4-2 and TRBJ2-3; weak D call: TRBD1 (6 bases). The germline CDR1 and CDR2 sequences are LGHNA and YNFKEQ. The CDR3 length is 17 residues. Trimming shortened V by 0 bases and J by 7 bases, and 20 bases separated the two germline ends. The CDR3 reads CASSQEEQGSEVNTQYF. The CDR3 DNA reads as TGTGCCAGCAGCCAAGAGGAACAGGGAAGTGAGGTAAATACGCAGTATTTT.

As concerns this clone: This sample includes further DNA sequences coding for the same CDR3. The V call is TRBV9, the J call TRBJ2-1; D might be TRBD1 (6 bases). V dropped 4 bases and J dropped 9 bases, with 8 bases sitting between them. Germline CDR1 is SGDLS and CDR2 is YYNGEE. The CDR3 sequence is 11 residues long. DNA of the CDR3: TGTGCCAGCAGCCCAGGGGTTGAGCAGTTCTTC. It is translated as CASSPGVEQFF.

V is TRBV4-1 and J is TRBJ2-7, with D possibly TRBD2 on 7 matching bases. Trimming took 3 bases from V and 7 from J, leaving 16 bases between them. CDR3 length: 14 amino acids. Looked up from germline, CDR1 is MGHRA and CDR2 is YSYEKL. CDR3 region: CASSQGQGGGEQYF. As DNA, the CDR3 is TGCGCCAGCAGCCAGGGGCAGGGAGGGGGAGAGCAGTACTTC.

The chain is built from TRBV10-3 and TRBJ2-1, with 15 bases aligning to TRBD2. Germline CDR1 and CDR2: ENHRY and SYGVKD. The trim removed 5 bases at V and 2 bases at J, leaving 7 bases unmatched. This CDR3 is built from 18 residues. This CDR3 reads CAISPGTSGRIPYNEQFF. The CDR3 coding sequence is TGTGCCATCAGTCCCGGGACTAGCGGGAGGATACCCTACAATGAGCAGTTCTTC.

The chain employs TRBV7-9 and TRBJ1-4; the D is unclear. The CDR3 runs to 16 residues. Per germline, CDR1 SEHNR and CDR2 FQNEAQ (reference sequence). The V and J ends lost 5 bases and 5 bases respectively, with 18 bases between them. The CDR3: CASSPPVTARNEKLFF. In DNA form, the CDR3 reads TGTGCCAGCAGCCCCCCCGTTACGGCGAGGAATGAAAAACTGTTTTTT. Looking up the rest from reference TRBV7-9 and TRBJ1-4 gives the full variable domain: DTGVSQNPRHKITKRGQNVTFRCDPISEHNRLYWYRQTLGQGPEFLTYFQNEAQLEKSRLLSDRFSAERPKGSFSTLEIQRTEQGDSAMYLCASSPPVTARNEKLFFGSGTQLSVL.

This chain uses TRBV7-9 with TRBJ2-5; D not certain. Trimming took off 5 bases at V and 0 bases at J, with 7 bases between the two ends. This CDR3 has 13 amino acids. Germline loops: CDR1 SEHNR, CDR2 FQNEAQ (reference sequence). The CDR3 coding sequence is TGTGCCAGCAGCGCAGTTAACCAAGAGACCCAGTACTTC. It is translated as CASSAVNQETQYF.

The chain is built from TRBV4-3 and TRBJ2-4; 9 bases align to TRBD2. V shed 4 bases and J 7 bases; nucleotides not matched to a gene: 14. Germline V gives CDR1 LGHNA, CDR2 YSLEER. This CDR3 region has 17 residues. The CDR3 is CASSRQSVAGESNIQYF. CDR3 in DNA: TGCGCCAGCAGCCGCCAGAGTGTAGCGGGAGAGTCGAACATTCAGTACTTC.

Only one count was recorded for this clone. The chain employs TRBV28 and TRBJ2-3; D is possibly TRBD2 (5 bases). This CDR3 has 15 amino acids. Germline values: CDR1 MDHEN, CDR2 SYDVKM. The ends were cut back, 3 bases at V and 0 bases at J, with 10 bases in the middle. CDR3 residues: CASSLASRSTDTQYF. The CDR3, as DNA: TGTGCCAGCAGTTTGGCTAGCCGGAGCACAGATACGCAGTATTTT. The whole variable domain, remainder taken from reference TRBV28 and TRBJ2-3, is DVKVTQSSRYLVKRTGEKVFLECVQDMDHENMFWYRQDPGLGLRLIYFSYDVKMKEKGDIPEGYSVSREKKERFSLILESASTNQTSMYLCASSLASRSTDTQYFGPGTRLTVL.

The rearrangement links TRBV5-1 to TRBJ1-1; no clear D. Trimming stripped 4 bases from V and 3 bases from J, with 19 bases between. This CDR3 has 16 amino acids. CDR1 and CDR2 (germline): SGHRS, YFSETQ. CDR3 sequence: CASSPAQGGPDTEAFF. As DNA, the CDR3 is TGCGCCAGCAGCCCTGCGCAAGGAGGCCCTGACACTGAAGCTTTCTTT.

This chain links TRBV6-6 with TRBJ2-5; D is possibly TRBD2 (5 bases). The CDR3 loop spans 14 amino acids. Trimming removed 2 bases from V and 2 bases from J, with 9 bases in between. Germline CDR1 and CDR2: MNHNY and SVGAGI (reference sequence). The CDR3 spells CASSYTGWQETQYF. CDR3 in DNA: TGTGCCAGCAGTTACACGGGGTGGCAAGAGACCCAGTACTTC.

This clone was seen just once. V gene TRBV10-3 combines with J gene TRBJ1-4, with 8 nucleotides matching TRBD1. J gave up 12 bases and V 3 bases, and 15 bases lay outside the gene matches. Per germline, CDR1 ENHRY and CDR2 SYGVKD. This CDR3 spans 16 amino acids. In nucleotides, the CDR3 is TGTGCCATCAGTGACCCACAGGTGACAGGGGATGTTGAACTGTTTTTT. Its translation is CAISDPQVTGDVELFF.

This clone showed up just once. The rearrangement joins TRBV28 to TRBJ2-1; 7 bases align to TRBD1. Germline V gene data show CDR1 as MDHEN and CDR2 as SYDVKM. The CDR3 runs 16 residues. The trim removed 5 bases at V and 2 bases at J, leaving 9 bases unmatched. CDR3 sequence (DNA): TGTGCCAGCAGTCTAGACTCGGGGACAGCCTACAATGAGCAGTTCTTC. Amino acids: CASSLDSGTAYNEQFF.

This chain joins TRBV7-2 and TRBJ2-5, with TRBD2 matching over 9 bases. CDR1 and CDR2 (germline): SGHTA, FQGNSA. V was pared by 2 bases and J by 0 bases, with 4 bases of the junction left unmatched. The CDR3 sequence is 16 residues long. CDR3 sequence (DNA): TGTGCCAGCAGCTTAAGCTCTAGCGGGGACCAAGAGACCCAGTACTTC. Its protein product is CASSLSSSGDQETQYF.

This chain links TRBV27 with TRBJ2-5, with TRBD2 matching 11 bases. Per the germline V gene, CDR1 is MNHEY and CDR2 is SMNVEV (reference sequence). J lost 7 bases, V lost 6 bases, and 10 bases had no gene match. The CDR3 sequence is 15 residues long. The CDR3 sequence is CASSPGTSGSWTQYF. The DNA for the CDR3 is TGTGCCAGCAGCCCCGGGACTAGCGGATCCTGGACCCAGTACTTC.

To note about this clone: Other DNA sequences in this specimen translate into the identical CDR3. The chain uses TRBV19 and TRBJ2-7; 8 nucleotides match TRBD1. The CDR3 runs to 14 residues. Germline CDR1 reads LNHDA; CDR2 reads SQIVND (reference sequence). With 1 base clipped from V and 5 bases from J, the junction kept 4 bases outside the gene matches. The CDR3 sequence: CASSIGQGLDEQYF. The CDR3 bases are TGTGCCAGTAGTATAGGACAGGGGTTGGACGAGCAGTACTTC.

Remarks on this clone: Other DNA variants within this sample encode the same CDR3. The J gene is TRBJ2-7, the V gene TRBV11-2; TRBD2 might be the D (7 bases). The CDR3 is made up of 14 amino acids. V was cut by 3 bases and J by 5 bases, with 14 bases left in between. CDR1 is SGHAT and CDR2 is FQNNGV in the germline V gene. The CDR3 region is CASSLVGGPNEQYF. CDR3 nucleotide sequence: TGTGCCAGCAGCTTGGTGGGGGGGCCCAACGAGCAGTACTTC.

This sequence joins TRBV30 and TRBJ1-1; D is unclear. Per germline, CDR1 GTSNPN and CDR2 SVGIG (reference sequence). The CDR3 covers 12 residues. V was cut by 1 base and J by 5 bases, with 8 bases left in between. The CDR3 loop is CAWSALRTEAFF. As DNA, the CDR3 is TGTGCCTGGAGTGCTCTGAGAACTGAAGCTTTCTTT. Full variable domain (remainder filled in from reference TRBV30 and TRBJ1-1): SQTIHQWPATLVQPVGSPLSLECTVEGTSNPNLYWYRQAAGRGLQLLFYSVGIGQISSEVPQNLSASRPQDRQFILSSKKLLLSDSGFYLCAWSALRTEAFFGQGTRLTVV.

The chain joins TRBV7-9 to TRBJ2-2; no reliable D call. The CDR3 sequence is 14 residues long. The germline V gene encodes CDR1 SEHNR and CDR2 FQNEAQ (reference sequence). The ends were cut back, 5 bases at V and 3 bases at J, with 10 bases in the middle. CDR3 nucleotides: TGTGCCAGCAGCATCGACACTTACACCGGGGAGCTGTTTTTT. Its translation: CASSIDTYTGELFF. Drawing the rest from reference TRBV7-9 and TRBJ2-2, the complete variable domain is DTGVSQNPRHKITKRGQNVTFRCDPISEHNRLYWYRQTLGQGPEFLTYFQNEAQLEKSRLLSDRFSAERPKGSFSTLEIQRTEQGDSAMYLCASSIDTYTGELFFGEGSRLTVL.

V is TRBV9 and J is TRBJ2-2, with D perhaps assigned TRBD1 or TRBD2 (5 bases each). Trimming cost V 0 bases and J 2 bases, with 17 bases left between them. This CDR3 has 18 amino acids. Germline CDR1 reads SGDLS; CDR2 reads YYNGEE. The DNA for the CDR3 is TGTGCCAGCAGCGTAGCTACCGGGGCCCCAACAAACACCGGGGAGCTGTTTTTT. Encoded protein: CASSVATGAPTNTGELFF.

The chain recombines TRBV9 with TRBJ2-7; 9 bases fit TRBD1. This CDR3 comprises 16 residues. Unmatched junction bases numbered 9, after V lost 0 bases and J lost 5 bases. Germline V gene sequence: CDR1 SGDLS, CDR2 YYNGEE. As DNA, the CDR3 is TGTGCCAGCAGCGTAGCTAGTACAGGGGGCCCCAACGAGCAGTACTTC. Translating gives CASSVASTGGPNEQYF.

This sequence joins TRBV14 and TRBJ1-1; D may be TRBD1 (5 bases). V lost 1 base, J lost 5 bases, and 14 bases lay in between. The CDR3 runs to 15 residues. In germline, CDR1 is SGHDN, CDR2 FVKESK. This CDR3 is CASSQGEGRATEAFF. CDR3 sequence (DNA): TGTGCCAGCAGCCAAGGTGAGGGCAGGGCGACTGAAGCTTTCTTT.

J is TRBJ2-1 and V is TRBV27; 10 bases agree with TRBD2. V shed 4 bases and J 5 bases; nucleotides not matched to a gene: 8. The CDR3 extends over 16 amino acids. Germline-derived CDR1 and CDR2 are MNHEY and SMNVEV (reference sequence). The CDR3 sequence: CASSSQREGLDNEQFF. The DNA of the CDR3 is TGTGCCAGCAGTTCCCAGCGGGAGGGCCTTGACAATGAGCAGTTCTTC.